This section outlines one T cell receptor (beta chain) sequence together with its context. Losses at the gene ends were 1 base for V and 6 bases for J; bases not matched to a gene: 8. CDR1 is SGHNT and CDR2 is YENEEA in the germline V gene. The CDR3 has 15 residues. The sample belongs to a study of blood T cell repertoires in COVID-19. Study as a whole: Samples of COVID-19 (acute and convalescent) were obtained from the United States, Italy and Spain. Sources were T cells, B-cell-depleted T cells, or PBMCs; the material itself was cDNA or gDNA.

The table came from immunoSEQ multiplex PCR; TCRdb's copy has only in-frame clones and leaves some out. This sample carries some 340,000 clones, 83% of them seen once, and the ten largest clones take about 2.7%. The receptor was derived from a man aged 30 to 39 with active or convalescent COVID-19. The chain is built from TRBV11-3 and TRBJ2-7, with 8 bases lining up with TRBD1. Sequenced: peripheral blood. The CDR3 sequence: CASSLAVTGVFEQYF. DNA for the CDR3: TGTGCCAGCAGCTTAGCGGTGACAGGGGTCTTCGAGCAGTACTTC. The whole variable domain, remainder taken from reference TRBV11-3 and TRBJ2-7, is EAGVVQSPRYKIIEKKQPVAFWCNPISGHNTLYWYLQNLGQGPELLIRYENEEAVDDSQLPKDRFSAERLKGVDSTLKIQPAELGDSAVYLCASSLAVTGVFEQYFGPGTRLTVT.